The clone carrying this T cell receptor (beta chain) was seen a handful of times. Its target is unknown. Profiled with immunoSEQ multiplex PCR; TCRdb holds only in-frame clones, not every one. This sample carries around 8,600 clones, 65% of them seen once, and the ten largest clones take under 45%. V lost 0 bases and J lost 5, with 14 bases in between. This CDR3 comprises 16 residues. CDR1 is SGHNT and CDR2 is YYREEE in the germline V gene (reference sequence). These data are taken from a study of radiation and T cells in renal cell carcinoma. Specified treatment: treatment-naive control, cytoreductive nephrectomy. Control tumors came from treatment-naive patients without prior radiation. General study points: Top 100 clonotypes averaged around 54% in irradiated versus around 40% in nephrectomy-only tumors. Irradiated tumors held more dominant CDR3 motifs than control tumors.

The chain joins TRBV5-4 to TRBJ1-4; D is unresolved. This clonotype was obtained from a woman between 70 and 85 years old with renal cell carcinoma. The source material was tumor tissue, sampled from a patient whose treatment was nephrectomy without radiotherapy. CDR3 protein: CASSLEGVFGNEKLFF. DNA for the CDR3: TGTGCCAGCAGCTTGGAAGGTGTATTCGGAAATGAAAAACTGTTTTTT.